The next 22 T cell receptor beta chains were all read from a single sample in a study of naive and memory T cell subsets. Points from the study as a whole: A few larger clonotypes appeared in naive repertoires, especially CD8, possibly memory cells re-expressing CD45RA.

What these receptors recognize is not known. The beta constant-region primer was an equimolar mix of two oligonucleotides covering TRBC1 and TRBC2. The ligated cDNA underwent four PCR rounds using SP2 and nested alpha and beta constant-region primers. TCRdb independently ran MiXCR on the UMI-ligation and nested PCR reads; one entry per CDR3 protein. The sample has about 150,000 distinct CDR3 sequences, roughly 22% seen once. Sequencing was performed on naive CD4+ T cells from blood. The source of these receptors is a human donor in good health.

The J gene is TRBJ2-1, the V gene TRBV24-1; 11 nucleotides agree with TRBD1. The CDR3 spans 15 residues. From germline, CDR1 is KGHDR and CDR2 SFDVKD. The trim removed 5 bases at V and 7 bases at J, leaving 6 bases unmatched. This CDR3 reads CATSVLDRGPNEQFF. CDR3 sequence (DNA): TGTGCCACCAGTGTCTTGGACAGGGGGCCAAATGAGCAGTTCTTC.

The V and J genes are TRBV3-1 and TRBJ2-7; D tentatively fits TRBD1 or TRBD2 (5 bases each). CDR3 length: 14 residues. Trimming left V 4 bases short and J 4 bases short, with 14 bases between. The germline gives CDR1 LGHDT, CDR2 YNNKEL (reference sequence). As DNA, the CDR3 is TGTGCCAGCAGCCGCCGGGACCTCGAATACGAGCAGTACTTC. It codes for CASSRRDLEYEQYF.

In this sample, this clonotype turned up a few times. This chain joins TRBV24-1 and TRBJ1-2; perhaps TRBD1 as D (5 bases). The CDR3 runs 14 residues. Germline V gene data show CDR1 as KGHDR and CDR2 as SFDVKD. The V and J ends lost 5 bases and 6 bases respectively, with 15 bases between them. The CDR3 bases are TGTGCCACCAGTGTTACCGGGGCGGCGAATGGCTACACCTTC. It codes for CATSVTGAANGYTF.

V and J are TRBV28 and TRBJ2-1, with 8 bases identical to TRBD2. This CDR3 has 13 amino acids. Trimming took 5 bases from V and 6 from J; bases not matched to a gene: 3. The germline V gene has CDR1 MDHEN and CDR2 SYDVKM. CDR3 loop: CASSPGRANEQFF. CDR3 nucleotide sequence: TGTGCCAGCAGTCCCGGGAGGGCCAATGAGCAGTTCTTC.

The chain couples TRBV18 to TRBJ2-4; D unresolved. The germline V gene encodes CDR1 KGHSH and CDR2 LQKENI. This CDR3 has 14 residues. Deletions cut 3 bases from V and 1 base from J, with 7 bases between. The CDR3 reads CASSPEWAKNIQYF. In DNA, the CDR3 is TGTGCCAGCTCACCCGAGTGGGCCAAAAACATTCAGTACTTC.

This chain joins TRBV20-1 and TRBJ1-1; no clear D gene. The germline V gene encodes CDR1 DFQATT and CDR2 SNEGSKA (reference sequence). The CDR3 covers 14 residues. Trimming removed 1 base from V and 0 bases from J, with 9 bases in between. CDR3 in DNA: TGCAGTGCTAGAGTAGGCCAGCTGAACACTGAAGCTTTCTTT. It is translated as CSARVGQLNTEAFF.

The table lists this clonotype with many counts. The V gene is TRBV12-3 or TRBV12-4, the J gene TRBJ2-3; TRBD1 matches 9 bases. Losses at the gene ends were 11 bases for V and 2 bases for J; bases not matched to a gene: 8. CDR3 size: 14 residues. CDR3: CACYRDRATDTQYF. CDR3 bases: TGTGCCTGTTACCGGGACAGGGCCACAGATACGCAGTATTTT.

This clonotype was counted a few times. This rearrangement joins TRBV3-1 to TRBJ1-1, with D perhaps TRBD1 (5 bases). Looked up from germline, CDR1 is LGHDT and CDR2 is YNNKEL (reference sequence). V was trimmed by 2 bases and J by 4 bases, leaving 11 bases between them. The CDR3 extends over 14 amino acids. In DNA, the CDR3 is TGTGCCAGCAGCCAACTCGGGGGGACCACTGAAGCTTTCTTT. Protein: CASSQLGGTTEAFF.

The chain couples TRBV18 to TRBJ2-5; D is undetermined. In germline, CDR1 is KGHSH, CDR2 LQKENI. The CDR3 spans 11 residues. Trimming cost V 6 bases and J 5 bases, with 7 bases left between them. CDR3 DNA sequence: TGTGCCAGCTCCCCAATCGAGACCCAGTACTTC. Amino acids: CASSPIETQYF.

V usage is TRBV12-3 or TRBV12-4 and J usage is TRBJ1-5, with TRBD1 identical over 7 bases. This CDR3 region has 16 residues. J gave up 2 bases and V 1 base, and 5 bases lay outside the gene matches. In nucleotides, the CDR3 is TGTGCCAGCAGTTTAGAAAGGGGGCCGGGCAATCAGCCCCAGCATTTT. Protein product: CASSLERGPGNQPQHF.

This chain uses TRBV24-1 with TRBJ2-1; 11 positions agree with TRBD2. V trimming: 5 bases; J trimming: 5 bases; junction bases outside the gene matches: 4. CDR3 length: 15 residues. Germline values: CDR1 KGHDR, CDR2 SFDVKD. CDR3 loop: CATSAETSGNNEQFF. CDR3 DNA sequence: TGTGCCACCAGTGCTGAGACTAGCGGGAACAATGAGCAGTTCTTC.

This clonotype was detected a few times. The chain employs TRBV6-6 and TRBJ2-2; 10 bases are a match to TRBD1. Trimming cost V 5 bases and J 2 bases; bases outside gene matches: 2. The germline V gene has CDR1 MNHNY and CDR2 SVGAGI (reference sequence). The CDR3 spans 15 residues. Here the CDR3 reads CASSKTGGNTGELFF. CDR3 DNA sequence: TGTGCCAGCAGTAAGACAGGGGGCAACACCGGGGAGCTGTTTTTT.

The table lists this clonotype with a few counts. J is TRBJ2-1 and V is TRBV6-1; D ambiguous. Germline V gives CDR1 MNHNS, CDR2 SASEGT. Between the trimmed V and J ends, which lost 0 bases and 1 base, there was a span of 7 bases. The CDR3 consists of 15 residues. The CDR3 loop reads CASSEAQVSYNEQFF. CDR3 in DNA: TGTGCCAGCAGTGAAGCACAAGTTTCCTACAATGAGCAGTTCTTC.

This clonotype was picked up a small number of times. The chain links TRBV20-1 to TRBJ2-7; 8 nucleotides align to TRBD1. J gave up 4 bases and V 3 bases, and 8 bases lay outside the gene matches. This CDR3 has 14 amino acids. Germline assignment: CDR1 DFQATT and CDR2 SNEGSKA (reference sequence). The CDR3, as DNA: TGCAGTGCTAGCGCGACAGGGGCCCAATACGAGCAGTACTTC. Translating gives CSASATGAQYEQYF.

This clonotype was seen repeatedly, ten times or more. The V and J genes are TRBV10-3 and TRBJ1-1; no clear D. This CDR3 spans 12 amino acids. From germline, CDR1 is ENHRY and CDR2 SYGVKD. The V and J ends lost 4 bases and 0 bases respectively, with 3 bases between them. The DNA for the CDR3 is TGTGCCATCAGTGTGTTGAACACTGAAGCTTTCTTT. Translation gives CAISVLNTEAFF.

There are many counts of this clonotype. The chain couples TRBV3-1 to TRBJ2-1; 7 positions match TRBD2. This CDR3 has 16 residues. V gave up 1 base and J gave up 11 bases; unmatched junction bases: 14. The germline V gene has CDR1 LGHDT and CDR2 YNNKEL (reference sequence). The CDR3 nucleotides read TGTGCCAGCAGCCAAGTTCCCCGGGACTACGGACCAAAGCAGTTCTTC. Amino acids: CASSQVPRDYGPKQFF.

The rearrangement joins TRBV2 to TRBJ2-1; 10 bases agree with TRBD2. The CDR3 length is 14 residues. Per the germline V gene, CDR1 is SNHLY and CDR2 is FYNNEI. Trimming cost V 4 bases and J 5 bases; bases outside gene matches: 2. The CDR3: CASSVTSGNNEQFF. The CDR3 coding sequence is TGTGCCAGCAGTGTAACTAGCGGGAACAATGAGCAGTTCTTC.

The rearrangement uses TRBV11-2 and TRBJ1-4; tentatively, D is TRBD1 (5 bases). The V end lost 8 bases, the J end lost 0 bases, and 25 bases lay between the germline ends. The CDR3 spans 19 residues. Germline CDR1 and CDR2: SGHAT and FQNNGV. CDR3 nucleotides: TGTGCCAGCCGCCGGTGGGCAGGGAATTTGGGTGCAACTAATGAAAAACTGTTTTTT. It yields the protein CASRRWAGNLGATNEKLFF.

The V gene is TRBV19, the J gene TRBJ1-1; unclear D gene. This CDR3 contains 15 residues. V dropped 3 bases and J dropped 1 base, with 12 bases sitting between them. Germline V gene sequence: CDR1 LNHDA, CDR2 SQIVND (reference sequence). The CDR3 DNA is TGTGCCAGTAGTATGGGAACAGCGTGGAACACTGAAGCTTTCTTT. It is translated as CASSMGTAWNTEAFF.

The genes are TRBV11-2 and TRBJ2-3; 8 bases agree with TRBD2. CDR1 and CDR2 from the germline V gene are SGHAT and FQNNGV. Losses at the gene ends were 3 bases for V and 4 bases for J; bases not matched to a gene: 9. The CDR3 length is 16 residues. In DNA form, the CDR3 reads TGTGCCAGCAGCTTTATAGCGGGGAACTCTGCAGATACGCAGTATTTT. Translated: CASSFIAGNSADTQYF.

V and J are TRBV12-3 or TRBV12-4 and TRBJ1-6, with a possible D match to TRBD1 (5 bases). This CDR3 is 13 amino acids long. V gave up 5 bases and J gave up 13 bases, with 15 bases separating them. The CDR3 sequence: CASSGSPRDPLHF. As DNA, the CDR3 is TGTGCCAGCAGTGGATCACCCAGGGACCCCCTCCACTTT.

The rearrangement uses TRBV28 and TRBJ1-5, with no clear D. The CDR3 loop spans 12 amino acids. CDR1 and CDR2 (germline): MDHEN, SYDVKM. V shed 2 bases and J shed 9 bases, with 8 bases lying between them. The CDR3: CASSLRLRPQHF. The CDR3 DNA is TGTGCCAGCAGTTTACGATTAAGGCCCCAGCATTTT.